The clone carrying this T cell receptor (beta chain) was seen a handful of times. Its antigen is not identified. This CDR3 region has 15 residues. Per the germline V gene, CDR1 is SGHTA and CDR2 is FQGTGA. Between the trimmed V and J ends, which lost 7 bases and 2 bases, there was a span of 16 bases. This entry is derived from a study of T-cell reconstitution after alpha-beta-depleted transplantation in children. Unique molecular identifiers were built into the TCRbeta library. TCRdb independently ran MiXCR on the PCR reads; one entry per CDR3 protein. Here the sample spans 200,000 or so distinct CDR3 sequences, approximately 6% being singletons. The study, taken as a whole, reports: About two months after transplant, alpha-beta T cells reportedly came from several hundred expanded graft clones. Newly generated T cells supplied most T-cell counts and diversity one year post-transplant. Elevated TCRbeta diversity at day 60 was traced, in some patients, to surviving recipient T cells and thymic progenitors.

This sequence was found in a girl under three years old with combined immunodeficiency, due to receive a stem cell transplant. The sample here was PBMCs, taken before TCRalphabeta/CD19-depleted stem cell transplant. The chain uses TRBV7-3 and TRBJ2-3; either TRBD1 or TRBD2 may supply D (5 bases each). The CDR3 protein is CASTIEGKITDTQYF. Written as DNA, the CDR3 is TGTGCCAGCACCATAGAGGGGAAGATCACAGATACGCAGTATTTT.